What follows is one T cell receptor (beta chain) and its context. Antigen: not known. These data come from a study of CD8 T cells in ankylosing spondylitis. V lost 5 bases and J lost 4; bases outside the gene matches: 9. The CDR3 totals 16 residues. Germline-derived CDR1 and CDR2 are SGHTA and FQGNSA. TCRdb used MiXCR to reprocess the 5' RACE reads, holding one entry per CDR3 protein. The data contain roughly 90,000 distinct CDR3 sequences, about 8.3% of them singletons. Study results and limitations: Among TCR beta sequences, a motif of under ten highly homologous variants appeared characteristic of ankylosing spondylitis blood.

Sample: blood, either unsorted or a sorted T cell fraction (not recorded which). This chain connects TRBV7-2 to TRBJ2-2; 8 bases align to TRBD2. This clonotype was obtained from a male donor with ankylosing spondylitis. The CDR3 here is CASSDPGLGVTGELFF. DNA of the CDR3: TGTGCCAGCAGCGACCCGGGACTAGGGGTCACCGGGGAGCTGTTTTTT.